This T cell receptor (beta chain) was sequenced during a study of blood T cells in healthy people across ages (dated by TCRdb to 2014 to 2015). For the study in its entirety: In model experiments, template switching captured roughly one uniquely barcoded TCR beta cDNA molecule for every two T cells. Using deep sequencing normalized with unique cDNA molecular identifiers, the study measured how TCR beta repertoire diversity changes with age. The donors were split into four age groups: young (average about 16 years), middle-aged (roughly 42), aged (approximately 60) and long-lived (approximately 80). To avoid experimental bias, donors of different ages were spread randomly across the sequencing lanes. The study analyzed two additional independent replicas of 1 million unique cDNA reads from the same blood draw for two donors, one aged 18 to 30 and one aged 80 or older. On the study overall, not on this receptor specifically: Compared with the aged group, the long-lived group had more naive CD4+ T cells, fewer expanded clones and increased TCR diversity, suggesting age selection. Observed TCR beta diversity per million T cells fell roughly linearly with age, and a significant reduction was already apparent by age roughly 40. Donor CMV infection status was unknown, potentially confounding age-related changes in expanded clonotypes. Because profiling used bulk unsorted PBMCs, naive and antigen-experienced compartments could not be compared conclusively. Observed TCR beta diversity correlated strongly with the percentage of naive T cells measured by flow cytometry. Estimates of total diversity based on one million sequenced T cells were regarded as lower bounds and as underestimates.

The CDR3 covers 15 residues, taking in both the cysteine and the phenylalanine. CDR3 DNA only is kept here, 45 bases in frame from base 1. At the junction V is shortened by 2 bases and J by 0 bases; bases outside the gene matches: 2. As encoded in the germline V gene (reference sequence), CDR1 is MNHEY while CDR2 is SMNVEV. Library prep was done by 5' RACE. This sample was sequenced with an Illumina HiSeq 2500. A second about 6 to 11 cycle PCR used a sample-barcoded 5' primer and a J-beta primer mix. Each TCR beta cDNA molecule received a unique molecular identifier from a template-switch 5' adaptor carrying 12 random nucleotides. At least 3 million CDR3-containing paired-end reads were obtained from each sample. All of the RNA was converted into first-strand cDNA using the Mint cDNA synthesis kit, with a TRBC-specific oligonucleotide serving as the primer. Following uracil-DNA glycosylase treatment, all cDNA underwent a first 18-cycle PCR with the universal primers M1SS and BC2_uni_R. Per the authors' processing: Normalization of each sample was performed by random selection of 1 million high-quality reads, each carrying a distinct molecular identifier. Reads with shared molecular identifiers were discarded instead of being binned into consensus sequences. CDR3 identification, clonotype clustering and error correction used MiTCR with a Q25 quality threshold and the strictest error-elimination algorithm. A nonparametric unseen species model using Euler transformation provided a lower-bound estimate of total TCR beta diversity. TCRdb itself trimmed the public reads at Q25 with fastp, ran MiXCR and retained productive beta chains. Each entry is one CDR3 protein sequence, shown with its most common DNA and genes. What appears here as the V and J calls and clone size reflects TCRdb's work, not the paper's. The sample table holds approximately 1.5 million distinct CDR3 sequences, of which about 35% were seen once. Around 11% of the sample is in the top ten clones.

This clonotype came up a few times. Its specific antigen is unknown. No per-base quality is available; no much larger clone lies one base away. Donors were about 36 systemically healthy Caucasian individuals from Russia aged roughly 6 to 100 years. Each donor gave around 9.5 milliliters of peripheral blood, collected into EDTA-treated Vacutainer tubes. Ficoll-Paque density-gradient centrifugation was used to isolate PBMCs, with at least 6 million obtained per sample. Total RNA, at least 6 micrograms per sample, was extracted from PBMCs with Trizol reagent. The percentages of naive CD45RAhigh/CD27high T cells were determined by flow cytometry on a PBMC aliquot from every donor.

The receptor was derived from a woman in her 30s in good health. The sample consisted of blood. The V and J genes are TRBV27 and TRBJ2-5; the central 8 bases match TRBD1. The DNA sequence is given as TGTGCCAGCAGTTTAGTACAGGGGGACCAAGAGACCCAGTACTTC. Its protein product is CASSLVQGDQETQYF.